One and the same sample provided the 29 T cell receptor beta chains below, sequenced in a study of cytomegalovirus exposure and HLA in healthy donors. PCR used 60 Vbeta primers and 13 Jbeta primers. TCRdb's table, derived via immunoSEQ multiplex PCR, lists solely in-frame clones and lacks some. The sample has approximately 170,000 clones, approximately 82% seen once. Sequenced sample: PBMCs. Source of these receptors: a male donor in good health and CMV-seronegative.

The genes are TRBV6-5 and TRBJ1-2; D remains unclear. The CDR3 runs to 14 residues. Germline V gene data show CDR1 as MNHEY and CDR2 as SVGAGI. V was cut by 5 bases and J by 3 bases, with 13 bases left in between. The CDR3 loop is CASSEKPVDYGYTF. CDR3 coding DNA: TGTGCCAGCAGTGAAAAGCCCGTTGACTATGGCTACACCTTC.

The V and J genes are TRBV2 and TRBJ2-2; possible D gene TRBD2, 5 bases. V was clipped by 4 bases and J by 0 bases, with 6 bases between them. The CDR3 loop spans 14 amino acids. In germline, CDR1 is SNHLY, CDR2 FYNNEI. The DNA for the CDR3 is TGTGCCAGCAGTGTGGGAGCGAACACCGGGGAGCTGTTTTTT. Its translation: CASSVGANTGELFF.

V gene TRBV9 combines with J gene TRBJ2-2; possibly TRBD2 for D (5 bases). The length of the CDR3 is 14 residues. The germline V gene has CDR1 SGDLS and CDR2 YYNGEE. V lost 3 bases to trimming and J lost 7 bases, with 13 bases between them. CDR3 loop: CASSERTGVGELFF. The DNA of the CDR3 is TGTGCCAGCAGCGAGCGGACCGGGGTCGGGGAGCTGTTTTTT.

This clone was detected only once. This chain uses TRBV7-7 with TRBJ2-2, with a weak D call TRBD2 (6 bases). The ends were cut back, 0 bases at V and 5 bases at J, with 10 bases in the middle. From germline, CDR1 is SSHAT and CDR2 FNYEAQ (reference sequence). The CDR3 extends over 15 amino acids. The DNA for the CDR3 is TGTGCCAGCAGCTTAGCCGGCGGGGTTACCGGGGAGCTGTTTTTT. It is translated as CASSLAGGVTGELFF. Together with reference TRBV7-7 and TRBJ2-2, the CDR3 gives the full variable domain: GAGVSQSPRYKVTKRGQDVTLRCDPISSHATLYWYQQALGQGPEFLTYFNYEAQPDKSGLPSDRFSAERPEGSISTLTIQRTEQRDSAMYRCASSLAGGVTGELFFGEGSRLTVL.

This clone was seen a handful of times. CDR3 loop: CASSERGAFF. CDR3 bases: TGTGCCAGCAGTGAAAGGGGAGCTTTCTTT. The chain recombines TRBV6-1 with TRBJ1-1; D possibly corresponds to TRBD1 (5 bases). The CDR3 spans 10 residues. Trimming removed 2 bases at V and 10 bases at J, with 5 bases between. Germline V lookup: CDR1 MNHNS, CDR2 SASEGT.

The rearrangement uses TRBV7-3 and TRBJ2-7, with 7 bases aligning to TRBD2. The CDR3 spans 14 residues. Germline V gene sequence: CDR1 SGHTA, CDR2 FQGTGA. The V gene end was trimmed by 1 base and the J gene end by 7 bases; junction bases not matched to a gene: 7. The CDR3 bases are TGTGCCAGCAGCTTAAATCGGGAGGTGGGAGAGCAGTACTTC. Translation: CASSLNREVGEQYF.

The rearrangement uses TRBV29-1 and TRBJ2-1, with a possible D match to TRBD1 (6 bases). Germline assignment: CDR1 SQVTM and CDR2 ANQGSEA. The CDR3 extends over 14 amino acids. V dropped 7 bases and J dropped 1 base, with 14 bases sitting between them. The DNA of the CDR3 is TGCAGCGGAGTCCGGACAGATTCCTACAATGAGCAGTTCTTC. Protein product: CSGVRTDSYNEQFF.

This clone has more than one count but fewer than ten. The chain combines TRBV5-6 with TRBJ2-3, with D perhaps TRBD1 (6 bases). There are 14 residues in the CDR3. The V end lost 4 bases, the J end lost 3 bases, and 12 bases lay between the germline ends. Looked up from germline, CDR1 is SGHDT and CDR2 is YYEEEE. The CDR3 spells CASSVYRVTDTQYF. CDR3 nucleotides: TGTGCCAGCAGCGTGTACAGGGTGACAGATACGCAGTATTTT.

The chain has TRBV6-5 and TRBJ1-1, with a possible D match to TRBD1 (5 bases). This CDR3 is built from 15 residues. V lost 0 bases and J 5 bases, leaving 13 bases between the germline ends. Per germline, CDR1 MNHEY and CDR2 SVGAGI. CDR3 region: CASSYSQGIWTEAFF. CDR3 nucleotides: TGTGCCAGCAGTTACTCCCAGGGCATATGGACTGAAGCTTTCTTT.

Turning to this clone: Other DNA variants within this sample encode the same CDR3. The genes are TRBV5-1 and TRBJ2-2; tentative D call: TRBD2 (5 bases). The V gene's germline CDR1 is SGHRS and CDR2 YFSETQ. The CDR3 has 14 residues. Trimming took 1 base from V and 1 from J, leaving 5 bases between them. The chain's CDR3 is CASSLSGNTGELFF. CDR3 nucleotides: TGCGCCAGCAGCTTGAGCGGGAACACCGGGGAGCTGTTTTTT. Drawing the rest from reference TRBV5-1 and TRBJ2-2, the complete variable domain is KAGVTQTPRYLIKTRGQQVTLSCSPISGHRSVSWYQQTPGQGLQFLFEYFSETQRNKGNFPGRFSGRQFSNSRSEMNVSTLELGDSALYLCASSLSGNTGELFFGEGSRLTVL.

This clone has just a few counts. The rearrangement uses TRBV27 and TRBJ2-3; TRBD2 agrees at 10 bases. CDR3 length equals 16 residues. The germline CDR1 and CDR2 sequences are MNHEY and SMNVEV (reference sequence). Germline trimming cut 4 bases from V and 1 base from J; bases unmatched to any gene: 5. The CDR3 reads CASSWLSGGRTDTQYF. The DNA for the CDR3 is TGTGCCAGCAGTTGGCTTAGCGGGGGGCGCACAGATACGCAGTATTTT.

This clone was counted once. The chain recombines TRBV5-5 with TRBJ2-1; TRBD2 matches at 9 bases. V trimming: 2 bases; J trimming: 4 bases; junction bases outside the gene matches: 7. Germline CDR1 SGHKS, CDR2 YYEKEE (reference sequence). CDR3 length equals 16 residues. CDR3: CASSFRFTSGYNEQFF. The CDR3 nucleotides are TGTGCCAGCAGCTTTAGGTTCACTAGCGGGTACAATGAGCAGTTCTTC. Using reference TRBV5-5 and TRBJ2-1 for the parts outside the CDR3, the full variable domain is DAGVTQSPTHLIKTRGQQVTLRCSPISGHKSVSWYQQVLGQGPQFIFQYYEKEERGRGNFPDRFSARQFPNYSSELNVNALLLGDSALYLCASSFRFTSGYNEQFFGPGTRLTVL.

The V gene is TRBV25-1, the J gene TRBJ2-3, with 7 bases that match TRBD1. Germline assignment: CDR1 MGHDK and CDR2 SYGVNS. J gave up 0 bases and V 7 bases, and 4 bases lay outside the gene matches. This CDR3 is built from 14 residues. This CDR3 is CASKTGLSTDTQYF. The CDR3 coding sequence is TGTGCCAGCAAGACAGGGTTGAGCACAGATACGCAGTATTTT.

The V call is TRBV5-4, the J call TRBJ2-7; weak D call: TRBD1 (5 bases). V lost 4 bases and J lost 3, with 17 bases in between. Germline CDR1 reads SGHNT; CDR2 reads YYREEE (reference sequence). The CDR3 length is 15 residues. CDR3 sequence: CASSASQGAYYEQYF. Written as DNA, the CDR3 is TGTGCCAGCAGCGCCTCGCAGGGTGCCTACTACGAGCAGTACTTC.

Note on this clone: The sample contains more than one DNA sequence encoding this CDR3. This chain joins TRBV2 and TRBJ1-1; 7 bases map to TRBD1. This CDR3 has 14 residues. The trim removed 2 bases at V and 5 bases at J, leaving 5 bases unmatched. CDR1 and CDR2 (germline): SNHLY, FYNNEI. This chain's CDR3 is CASSETAGGTEAFF. Written as DNA, the CDR3 is TGTGCCAGCAGTGAAACGGCAGGGGGGACTGAAGCTTTCTTT.

The chain combines TRBV7-9 with TRBJ1-6; TRBD1 agrees at 8 bases. The CDR3 has 15 residues. V lost 5 bases to trimming and J lost 6 bases; unmatched junction nucleotides: 6. CDR1 and CDR2 (germline): SEHNR, FQNEAQ (reference sequence). The CDR3 DNA reads TGTGCCAGCAGCCGTCTCAGGGGGCCTAATTCACCCCTCCACTTT. Translating it yields CASSRLRGPNSPLHF.

V usage is TRBV6-5 and J usage is TRBJ2-3; D is possibly TRBD1 (5 bases). The V end lost 2 bases, the J end lost 3 bases, and 6 bases lay between the germline ends. Looked up from germline, CDR1 is MNHEY and CDR2 is SVGAGI. The CDR3 covers 13 residues. CDR3 DNA: TGTGCCAGCAGTTACCCAGGGACAGATACGCAGTATTTT. It codes for CASSYPGTDTQYF.

The CDR3, as DNA: TGTGCCAGCAGCTTAGCAAACAGGGGCACAGATACGCAGTATTTT. Translated, it gives CASSLANRGTDTQYF. This sequence joins TRBV7-8 and TRBJ2-3; D perhaps matches TRBD1 (6 bases). The CDR3 is made up of 15 amino acids. Germline CDR1 SGHVS, CDR2 FQNEAQ. Deletions cut 0 bases from V and 1 base from J, with 8 bases between.

This chain joins TRBV6-5 and TRBJ1-1; D unresolved. Germline CDR1 MNHEY, CDR2 SVGAGI. CDR3 length: 15 amino acids. V dropped 5 bases and J dropped 1 base, with 14 bases sitting between them. CDR3 amino acids: CASSPSLAQNTEAFF. DNA for the CDR3: TGTGCCAGCAGTCCCAGTCTGGCTCAGAACACTGAAGCTTTCTTT.

This clone has a count of ten or more. This chain links TRBV7-3 with TRBJ1-1, with 9 bases lining up with TRBD1. The CDR3 is 14 amino acids. CDR1 SGHTA and CDR2 FQGTGA come from the germline V gene. V was pared by 4 bases and J by 5 bases, with 5 bases of the junction left unmatched. This CDR3 is CASSSGQGHTEAFF. CDR3 nucleotide sequence: TGTGCCAGCAGCTCCGGACAGGGGCATACTGAAGCTTTCTTT. Filled out from reference TRBV7-3 and TRBJ1-1, the complete variable domain reads GAGVSQTPSNKVTEKGKYVELRCDPISGHTALYWYRQSLGQGPEFLIYFQGTGAADDSGLPNDRFFAVRPEGSVSTLKIQRTERGDSAVYLCASSSGQGHTEAFFGQGTRLTVV.

The J gene is TRBJ2-3, the V gene TRBV9, with no clear D. The CDR3 totals 15 residues. V was trimmed by 0 bases and J by 0 bases, leaving 8 bases between them. Looked up from germline, CDR1 is SGDLS and CDR2 is YYNGEE. CDR3 nucleotides: TGTGCCAGCAGCGTAGTCCACAGCAGCACAGATACGCAGTATTTT. It specifies CASSVVHSSTDTQYF.

The chain links TRBV7-2 to TRBJ2-7; 7 bases are a match to TRBD2. This CDR3 is built from 12 residues. Germline lookup yields CDR1 SGHTA and CDR2 FQGNSA. The trim removed 5 bases at V and 7 bases at J, leaving 5 bases unmatched. The CDR3 region has the DNA TGTGCCAGCAGCCCAAGGGGAGGGGAGCAGTACTTC. Its translation: CASSPRGGEQYF.

The chain carries TRBV19 and TRBJ2-1; 9 bases map to TRBD2. This CDR3 spans 14 amino acids. J lost 9 bases, V lost 1 base, and 4 bases had no gene match. Germline V CDR1 and CDR2: LNHDA, SQIVND (reference sequence). The DNA of the CDR3 is TGTGCCAGTAGTATAGGGCTAGCGGGAACTGAGCAGTTCTTC. It is translated as CASSIGLAGTEQFF. Complete variable domain (other parts from reference TRBV19 and TRBJ2-1): DGGITQSPKYLFRKEGQNVTLSCEQNLNHDAMYWYRQDPGQGLRLIYYSQIVNDFQKGDIAEGYSVSREKKESFPLTVTSAQKNPTAFYLCASSIGLAGTEQFFGPGTRLTVL.

The V gene is TRBV6-1, the J gene TRBJ2-5; D not resolved. Trimming cost V 2 bases and J 2 bases, with 3 bases left between them. The CDR3 is 12 amino acids. Germline CDR1 MNHNS, CDR2 SASEGT. The CDR3 region is CASSELQETQYF. The CDR3 nucleotides read TGTGCCAGCAGTGAACTGCAAGAGACCCAGTACTTC.

This chain joins TRBV7-9 and TRBJ1-4, with D tentatively TRBD1 (6 bases). The V gene lost 1 base and the J gene lost 7 bases, with 10 bases spanning the gap. The CDR3 consists of 14 residues. Germline V gene data show CDR1 as SEHNR and CDR2 as FQNEAQ (reference sequence). The CDR3 reads CASSLDRAGEKLFF. The CDR3, as DNA: TGTGCCAGCAGCTTAGACAGGGCTGGTGAAAAACTGTTTTTT.

The chain joins TRBV7-8 to TRBJ2-2; 12 nucleotides match TRBD2. Germline V gene data show CDR1 as SGHVS and CDR2 as FQNEAQ. The junction had 3 bases not matched to a gene; V was cut back by 4 bases and J by 3 bases. This CDR3 comprises 16 residues. CDR3: CASSSLAGGDTGELFF. The DNA of the CDR3 is TGTGCCAGCAGCTCGCTAGCGGGAGGGGACACCGGGGAGCTGTTTTTT.

This chain joins TRBV20-1 and TRBJ2-3, with D possibly TRBD2 on 6 matching bases. The CDR3 covers 11 residues. Trimming cost V 4 bases and J 8 bases, with 10 bases left between them. CDR1 and CDR2 from the germline V gene are DFQATT and SNEGSKA (reference sequence). As DNA, the CDR3 is TGCAGTGCTACAGCGACTAGTACGCAGTATTTT. Translated, it gives CSATATSTQYF.

The chain joins TRBV10-3 to TRBJ2-7; maybe TRBD1 (7 bases). V lost 7 bases to trimming and J lost 5 bases, with 15 bases between them. Looked up from germline, CDR1 is ENHRY and CDR2 is SYGVKD. CDR3 length: 13 amino acids. This CDR3 reads CAIKGGGGDEQYF. For the CDR3, the DNA is TGTGCCATCAAGGGTGGAGGGGGCGACGAGCAGTACTTC.

The rearrangement links TRBV7-8 to TRBJ1-5; 7 bases match TRBD1. The CDR3 consists of 14 residues. V was clipped by 5 bases and J by 4 bases; unmatched bases: 5. Germline-derived CDR1 and CDR2 are SGHVS and FQNEAQ. CDR3 DNA sequence: TGTGCCAGCAGCCCTGACAGGGTTAATCAGCCCCAGCATTTT. This encodes CASSPDRVNQPQHF.